Listed below are T cell receptor beta chains from one sample, sequenced in a study of T cell changes during pregnancy in multiple sclerosis. Clones were sequenced by immunoSEQ multiplex PCR, and TCRdb holds only the in-frame ones, with some missing. This sample has about 40,000 clones, with 90% found just once. The source material was CD4+ T cells from peripheral blood mononuclear cells, sampled in the third trimester of pregnancy. These receptors were taken from a female donor with multiple sclerosis, enrolled in a pregnancy study. The CDR3 runs from the conserved cysteine through the conserved F or W. D genes are given only for firm matches. Size is omitted from some rows. Given values are once, few, many or a class for expanded clones.

v_gene,abundance,j_gene,d_gene,len,CDR3nt,CDR3aa
TRBV18,.,TRBJ2-7,TRBD2,16,TGTGCCAGCTCCCGGGGTAGCGGGAGATCTTCCTACGAGCAGTACTTC,CASSRGSGRSSYEQYF
TRBV7-9,.,TRBJ2-5,TRBD1,16,TGTGCCAGCAGCTGGGACGGGACAGGGGCTTCAGAGACCCAGTACTTC,CASSWDGTGASETQYF
TRBV18,.,TRBJ2-7,.,14,TGTGCCAGCTCACCGTCCCACGTAGGGGGCGAGCAGTACTTC,CASSPSHVGGEQYF
TRBV29-1,.,TRBJ2-5,.,12,TGCAGCGCTCGACAGGTCCAAGAGACCCAGTACTTC,CSARQVQETQYF
TRBV7-9,.,TRBJ2-2,.,14,TGTGCCAGCAGACGGACACGGAACACCGGGGAGCTGTTTTTT,CASRRTRNTGELFF
TRBV6-1,.,TRBJ2-7,TRBD1,14,TGTGCCAGCAGTGAACGGACAGGGCAGGGCGAGCAGTACTTC,CASSERTGQGEQYF
TRBV7-2,.,TRBJ2-7,TRBD2,15,TGTGCCAGCAGCTTGAGCGGGGGTTCCTCCTACGAGCAGTACTTC,CASSLSGGSSYEQYF
TRBV27,.,TRBJ1-4,.,17,TGTGCCAGCAGACCGTCTTACAGGGATCTAACTAATGAAAAACTGTTTTTT,CASRPSYRDLTNEKLFF
TRBV5-4,once,TRBJ2-1,TRBD2,16,TGTGCCAGCAGCTTGGCCGGGACTAGCGGAAGCAATGAGCAGTTCTTC,CASSLAGTSGSNEQFF
TRBV27,.,TRBJ2-7,TRBD1,14,TGTGCCAGCAGTTTCGGCAGGGGGCGCGGCGAGCAGTACTTC,CASSFGRGRGEQYF
TRBV7-9,.,TRBJ1-1,.,13,TGTGCCAGCAGCTTAGACGGGAGCACTGAAGCTTTCTTT,CASSLDGSTEAFF
TRBV28,once,TRBJ2-3,TRBD2,18,TGTGCCAGCAGCCCGAGACTAGCGGGGGTTTCTAGCACAGATACGCAGTATTTT,CASSPRLAGVSSTDTQYF
TRBV5-1,.,TRBJ2-7,TRBD2,16,TGCGCCAGCAGCTTAAGAGCTAGCGGATATTCCTACGAGCAGTACTTC,CASSLRASGYSYEQYF
TRBV11-2,.,TRBJ1-1,TRBD1,14,TGTGCCAGCAGCTTAAGGGGGCGAAACACTGAAGCTTTCTTT,CASSLRGRNTEAFF
TRBV5-1,.,TRBJ1-1,.,17,TGCGCCAGCAGCTTGGTATACAGGCACGGTGGAGACACTGAAGCTTTCTTT,CASSLVYRHGGDTEAFF
TRBV28,.,TRBJ2-5,TRBD1,16,TGTGCCAGCAGTTTAGGCGGACAGGGGGCGAGGGAGACCCAGTACTTC,CASSLGGQGARETQYF
TRBV30,.,TRBJ2-5,TRBD1,18,TGTGCCTGGAGTAGAACAGGGGGCACGTTCCGCCTCCAAGAGACCCAGTACTTC,CAWSRTGGTFRLQETQYF
TRBV25-1,.,TRBJ1-2,.,15,TGTGCCAGCAGGCCAGGAGGTAAGAGAGTTCGTGGCTACACCTTC,CASRPGGKRVRGYTF
TRBV20-1,.,TRBJ2-1,.,11,TGCAGTGCGGATGACTGGGACAAGCAGTTCTTC,CSADDWDKQFF
TRBV6-1,.,TRBJ2-2,TRBD2,15,TGTGCCAGCAGTCGGCTAGACGGGAGGAGCGGGGAGCTGTTTTTT,CASSRLDGRSGELFF
TRBV4-2,.,TRBJ1-1,TRBD1,15,TGTGCCAGCAGCCAAGGTCGGGACAGGGAAACTGAAGCTTTCTTT,CASSQGRDRETEAFF
TRBV27,.,TRBJ2-7,TRBD1,14,TGTGCCAGCAGTTATCGGGGACAGGGGGTTGAGCAGTACTTC,CASSYRGQGVEQYF
TRBV18,.,TRBJ1-4,TRBD1,16,TGTGCCAGCTCACAAGGAGGGACAGGGGATCAGAAAAAACTGTTTTTT,CASSQGGTGDQKKLFF
TRBV6-6,.,TRBJ1-5,.,16,TGTGCCAGCAGTTCCAACAGGGCGGACAGCAATCAGCCCCAGCATTTT,CASSSNRADSNQPQHF
TRBV27,.,TRBJ1-1,.,13,TGTGCCAGCCTTGACTACCCGAACACTGAAGCTTTCTTT,CASLDYPNTEAFF
TRBV2,.,TRBJ2-5,.,12,TGTGCCAGCAGGGGTGGGGGAGGGACCCAGTACTTC,CASRGGGGTQYF